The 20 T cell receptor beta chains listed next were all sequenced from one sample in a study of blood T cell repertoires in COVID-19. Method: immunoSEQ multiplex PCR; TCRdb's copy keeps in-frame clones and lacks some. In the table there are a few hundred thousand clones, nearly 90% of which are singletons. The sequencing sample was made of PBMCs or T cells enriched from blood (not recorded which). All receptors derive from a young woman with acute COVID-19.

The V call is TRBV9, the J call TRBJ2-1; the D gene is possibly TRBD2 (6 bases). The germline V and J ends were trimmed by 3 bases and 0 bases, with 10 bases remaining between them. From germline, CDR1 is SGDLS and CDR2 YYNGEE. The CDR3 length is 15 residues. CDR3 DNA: TGTGCCAGCAGCGAGCTAGCGAGCTCCTACAATGAGCAGTTCTTC. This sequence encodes CASSELASSYNEQFF.

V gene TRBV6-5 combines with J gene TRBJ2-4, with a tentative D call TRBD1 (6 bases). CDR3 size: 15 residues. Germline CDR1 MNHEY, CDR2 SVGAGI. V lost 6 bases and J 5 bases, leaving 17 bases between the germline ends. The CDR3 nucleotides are TGTGCCAGCAGCCGAACGACAGGTGCGGAAAACATTCAGTACTTC. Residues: CASSRTTGAENIQYF.

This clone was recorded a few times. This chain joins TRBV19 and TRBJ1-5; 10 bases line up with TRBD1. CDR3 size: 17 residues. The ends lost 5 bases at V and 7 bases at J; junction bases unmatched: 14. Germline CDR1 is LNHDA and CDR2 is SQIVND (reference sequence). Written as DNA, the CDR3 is TGTGCCAGTAGTCCCCGGACAGGGGGGCCTCCCCAACAGCCCCAGCATTTT. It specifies CASSPRTGGPPQQPQHF.

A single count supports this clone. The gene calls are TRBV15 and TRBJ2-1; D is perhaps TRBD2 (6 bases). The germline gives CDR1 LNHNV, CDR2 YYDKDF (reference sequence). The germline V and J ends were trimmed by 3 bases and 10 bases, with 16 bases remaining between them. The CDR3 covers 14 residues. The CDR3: CATSRLRDSQEQFF. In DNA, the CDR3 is TGTGCCACCAGCAGGCTCCGGGACTCGCAAGAGCAGTTCTTC.

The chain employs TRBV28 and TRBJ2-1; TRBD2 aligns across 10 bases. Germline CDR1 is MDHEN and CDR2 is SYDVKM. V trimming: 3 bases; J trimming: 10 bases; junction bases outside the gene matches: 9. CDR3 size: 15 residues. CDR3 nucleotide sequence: TGTGCCAGCAGTTTGACGCTAGCGGGAGCAGACGAGCAGTTCTTC. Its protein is CASSLTLAGADEQFF.

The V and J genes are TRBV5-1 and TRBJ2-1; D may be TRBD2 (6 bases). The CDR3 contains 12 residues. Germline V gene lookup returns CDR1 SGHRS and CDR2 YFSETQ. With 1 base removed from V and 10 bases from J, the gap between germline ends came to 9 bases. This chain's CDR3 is CASSLQEGEQFF. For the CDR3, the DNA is TGCGCCAGCAGCTTGCAGGAGGGGGAGCAGTTCTTC.

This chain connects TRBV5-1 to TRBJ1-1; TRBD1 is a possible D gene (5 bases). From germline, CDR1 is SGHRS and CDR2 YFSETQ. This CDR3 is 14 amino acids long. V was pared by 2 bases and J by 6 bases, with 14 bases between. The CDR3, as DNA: TGCGCCAGCAGCTTAGCCGGGACTTTCTCTGAAGCTTTCTTT. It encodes CASSLAGTFSEAFF.

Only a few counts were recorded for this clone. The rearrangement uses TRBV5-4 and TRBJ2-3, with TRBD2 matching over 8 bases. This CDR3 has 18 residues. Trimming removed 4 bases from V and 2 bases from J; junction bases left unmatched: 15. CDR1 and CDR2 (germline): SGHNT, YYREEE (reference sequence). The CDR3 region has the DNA TGTGCCAGCAGCCCCGGGCAGCGGGAGCGCGTCCTCACAGATACGCAGTATTTT. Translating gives CASSPGQRERVLTDTQYF.

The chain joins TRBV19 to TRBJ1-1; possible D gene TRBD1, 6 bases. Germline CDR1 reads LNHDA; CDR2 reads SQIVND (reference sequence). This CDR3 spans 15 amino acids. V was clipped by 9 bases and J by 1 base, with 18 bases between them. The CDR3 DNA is TGTGCCAGCAAATCCGGACAGTCGGGGAACACTGAAGCTTTCTTT. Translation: CASKSGQSGNTEAFF. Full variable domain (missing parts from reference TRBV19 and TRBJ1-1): DGGITQSPKYLFRKEGQNVTLSCEQNLNHDAMYWYRQDPGQGLRLIYYSQIVNDFQKGDIAEGYSVSREKKESFPLTVTSAQKNPTAFYLCASKSGQSGNTEAFFGQGTRLTVV.

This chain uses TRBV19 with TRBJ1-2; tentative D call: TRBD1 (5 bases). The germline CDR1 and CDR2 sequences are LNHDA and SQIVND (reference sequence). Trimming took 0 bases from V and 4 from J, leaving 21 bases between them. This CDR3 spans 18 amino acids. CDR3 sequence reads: CASSIDSTGALGLYGYTF. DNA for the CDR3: TGTGCCAGTAGTATAGATTCCACAGGTGCCTTGGGTCTCTATGGCTACACCTTC.

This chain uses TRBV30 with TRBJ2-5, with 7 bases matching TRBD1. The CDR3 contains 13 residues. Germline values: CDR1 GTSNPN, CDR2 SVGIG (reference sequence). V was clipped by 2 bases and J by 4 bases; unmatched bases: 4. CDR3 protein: CAWSWDRGETQYF. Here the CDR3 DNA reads TGTGCCTGGAGTTGGGACAGAGGAGAGACCCAGTACTTC.

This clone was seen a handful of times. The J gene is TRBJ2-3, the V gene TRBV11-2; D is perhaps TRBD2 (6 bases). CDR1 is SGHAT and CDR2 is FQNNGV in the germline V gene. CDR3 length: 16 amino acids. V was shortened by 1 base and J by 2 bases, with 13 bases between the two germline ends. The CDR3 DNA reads TGTGCCAGCAGCTTAGGGGGTAGCGGATACACAGATACGCAGTATTTT. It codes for CASSLGGSGYTDTQYF.

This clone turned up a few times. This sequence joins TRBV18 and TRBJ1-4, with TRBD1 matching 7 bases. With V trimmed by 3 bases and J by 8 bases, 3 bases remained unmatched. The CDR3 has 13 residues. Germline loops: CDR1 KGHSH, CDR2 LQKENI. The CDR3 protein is CASSPTGEEKLFF. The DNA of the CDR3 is TGTGCCAGCTCACCCACAGGGGAGGAAAAACTGTTTTTT.

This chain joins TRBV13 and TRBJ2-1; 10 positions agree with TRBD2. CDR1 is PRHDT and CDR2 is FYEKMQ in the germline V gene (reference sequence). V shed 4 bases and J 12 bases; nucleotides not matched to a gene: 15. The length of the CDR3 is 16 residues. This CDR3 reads CASSSPGSGRPQRQFF. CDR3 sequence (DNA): TGTGCCAGCAGCTCCCCGGGTAGCGGGAGGCCGCAGCGGCAGTTCTTC. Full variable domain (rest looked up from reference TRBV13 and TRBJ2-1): AAGVIQSPRHLIKEKRETATLKCYPIPRHDTVYWYQQGPGQDPQFLISFYEKMQSDKGSIPDRFSAQQFSDYHSELNMSSLELGDSALYFCASSSPGSGRPQRQFFGPGTRLTVL.

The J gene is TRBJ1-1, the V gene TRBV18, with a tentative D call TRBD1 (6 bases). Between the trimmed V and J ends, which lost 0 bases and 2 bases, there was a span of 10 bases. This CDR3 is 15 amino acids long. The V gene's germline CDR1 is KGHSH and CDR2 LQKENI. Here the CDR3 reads CASSPPAGENTEAFF. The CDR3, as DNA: TGTGCCAGCTCACCACCCGCAGGGGAAAACACTGAAGCTTTCTTT.

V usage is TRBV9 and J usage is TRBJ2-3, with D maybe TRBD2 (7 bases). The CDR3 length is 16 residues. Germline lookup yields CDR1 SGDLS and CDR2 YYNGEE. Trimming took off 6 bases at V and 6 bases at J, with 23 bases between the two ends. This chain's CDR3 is CASKPGVAGVRDTQYF. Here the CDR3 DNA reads TGTGCCAGCAAGCCAGGGGTTGCGGGAGTCCGTGATACGCAGTATTTT. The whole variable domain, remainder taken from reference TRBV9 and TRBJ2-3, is DSGVTQTPKHLITATGQRVTLRCSPRSGDLSVYWYQQSLDQGLQFLIQYYNGEERAKGNILERFSAQQFPDLHSELNLSSLELGDSALYFCASKPGVAGVRDTQYFGPGTRLTVL.

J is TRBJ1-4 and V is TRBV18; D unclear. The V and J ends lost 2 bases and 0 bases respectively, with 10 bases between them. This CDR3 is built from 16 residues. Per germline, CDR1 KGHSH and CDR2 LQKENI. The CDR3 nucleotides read TGTGCCAGCTCACCAAAGAGATCCACAACTAATGAAAAACTGTTTTTT. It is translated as CASSPKRSTTNEKLFF. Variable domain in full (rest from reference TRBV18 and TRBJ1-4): NAGVMQNPRHLVRRRGQEARLRCSPMKGHSHVYWYRQLPEEGLKFMVYLQKENIIDESGMPKERFSAEFPKEGPSILRIQQVVRGDSAAYFCASSPKRSTTNEKLFFGSGTQLSVL.

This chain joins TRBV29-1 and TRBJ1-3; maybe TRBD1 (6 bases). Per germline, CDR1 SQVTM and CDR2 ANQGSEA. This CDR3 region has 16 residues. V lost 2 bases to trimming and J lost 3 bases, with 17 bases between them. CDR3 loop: CSVELGQSRFGNTIYF. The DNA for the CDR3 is TGCAGCGTTGAACTTGGACAGAGCCGGTTTGGAAACACCATATATTTT.

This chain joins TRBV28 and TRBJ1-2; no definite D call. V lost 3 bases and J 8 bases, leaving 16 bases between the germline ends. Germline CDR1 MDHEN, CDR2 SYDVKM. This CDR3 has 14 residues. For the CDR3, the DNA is TGTGCCAGCAGTTTCAGAGACCCCGCCAGGGGCTACACCTTC. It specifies CASSFRDPARGYTF.

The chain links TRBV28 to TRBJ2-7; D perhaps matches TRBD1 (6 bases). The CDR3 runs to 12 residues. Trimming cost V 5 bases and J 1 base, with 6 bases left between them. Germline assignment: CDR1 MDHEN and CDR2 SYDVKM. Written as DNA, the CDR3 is TGTGCCAGCAGTACAGGGTCCTACGAGCAGTACTTC. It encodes CASSTGSYEQYF.